This paragraph reports one T cell receptor beta chain. Antigen: not known. This entry belongs to a study of OX40 agonist ivuxolimab in advanced cancers. Study-level results: In the expanded peripheral T cells, antigen specificity was never determined. Among T cells, CD8+ cells averaged more expanded clones than CD4+ cells.

The V gene's germline CDR1 is SGHNT and CDR2 YYREEE (reference sequence). V trimming: 4 bases; J trimming: 13 bases; junction bases outside the gene matches: 14. The CDR3 covers 14 residues. Blood was sampled at baseline, cycle 4 day 1, and cycle 7 day 1. Some clones are missing from TCRdb's copy, which holds only in-frame ones; the method was immunoSEQ multiplex PCR. The table has more than 80,000 clones, around nine tenths seen once. This TCR derives from an adult with an advanced solid tumor such as melanoma, head and neck, liver or kidney cancer. Sequenced material: CD4+ or CD8+ T cells sorted from blood, taken in a trial of the OX40 agonist ivuxolimab. The chain couples TRBV5-4 to TRBJ2-4; 7 nucleotides line up with TRBD1. CDR3 protein: CASSQRLSGGSQYF. The CDR3 DNA is TGTGCCAGCAGCCAAAGATTGTCAGGGGGTTCCCAGTACTTC.